The rows below give T cell receptor beta chains drawn from one sample of a study of blood T cell repertoires in COVID-19. Libraries were prepared by immunoSEQ multiplex PCR; TCRdb keeps only in-frame clonotypes and omits some of them. The table includes roughly 330,000 clones, roughly 85% detected once. The sequenced material came from PBMCs or T cells enriched from blood (not recorded which). These receptors were obtained from a woman younger than 45 who had recovered from COVID-19. CDR3s include the opening cysteine and the closing phenylalanine or tryptophan. A D gene is named only where the DNA matches it firmly. Size tells how often a clone was seen (once, few, many) or the class of an expanded clone, and some rows leave it out.

v_gene	d_gene	j_gene	abundance	CDR3aa	CDR3nt
TRBV30	-	TRBJ1-2	few	CAWSPIGGYQSEYGYTF	TGTGCCTGGAGTCCGATCGGGGGGTACCAGTCGGAGTATGGCTACACCTTC
TRBV7-9	-	TRBJ2-3	-	CASSLAGWGSSTDTQYF	TGTGCCAGCAGCTTAGCCGGGTGGGGCAGTTCCACAGATACGCAGTATTTT
TRBV30	-	TRBJ1-3	-	CAWARQGVAGNTIYF	TGTGCCTGGGCCCGGCAGGGTGTCGCTGGAAACACCATATATTTT
TRBV27	-	TRBJ1-1	-	CASSFVGVNTEAFF	TGTGCCAGCAGTTTTGTAGGGGTAAACACTGAAGCTTTCTTT
TRBV30	TRBD1	TRBJ1-1	few	CAWGQGEAFF	TGTGCCTGGGGACAGGGCGAAGCTTTCTTT
TRBV7-2	TRBD2	TRBJ2-3	-	CASTAVGRGGHGTQYF	TGTGCCAGCACCGCTGTCGGGCGGGGGGGCCACGGTACGCAGTATTTT
TRBV4-2	TRBD1	TRBJ2-7	-	CASSQGRTGVSHEQYF	TGTGCCAGCAGCCAAGGCAGGACAGGGGTTAGCCACGAGCAGTACTTC
TRBV19	-	TRBJ1-5	once	CASSSSGSTQPQHF	TGTGCCAGTAGTAGTTCAGGGTCCACTCAGCCCCAGCATTTT
TRBV6-1	-	TRBJ1-5	-	CASSEALGVSQPQHF	TGTGCCAGCAGTGAAGCGCTAGGTGTGAGTCAGCCCCAGCATTTT
TRBV7-2	-	TRBJ2-3	-	CASSSSVGRLTDTQYF	TGTGCCAGCAGCTCCTCAGTGGGGAGGCTCACAGATACGCAGTATTTT
TRBV18	TRBD2	TRBJ2-3	-	CASSPYSGGAADTQYF	TGTGCCAGCTCACCCTATAGCGGGGGGGCCGCAGATACGCAGTATTTT
TRBV7-2	-	TRBJ1-2	-	CASSLKGEGYTF	TGTGCCAGCAGCTTAAAAGGGGAAGGCTACACCTTC
TRBV6-1	TRBD1	TRBJ1-4	-	CASSEFIRGQGESEKLFF	TGTGCCAGCAGTGAATTTATAAGGGGACAGGGGGAAAGTGAAAAACTGTTTTTT
TRBV30	-	TRBJ2-5	-	CAWSTGHLYQETQYF	TGTGCCTGGAGTACGGGTCACCTGTACCAAGAGACCCAGTACTTC
TRBV5-6	-	TRBJ1-1	few	CASSLEGVNTEAFF	TGTGCCAGCAGCTTGGAAGGGGTGAACACTGAAGCTTTCTTT
TRBV3-1/TRBV3-2	-	TRBJ1-2	-	CASSPSDSAQGYTF	TGTGCCAGCAGCCCCAGTGACAGTGCTCAAGGCTACACCTTC
TRBV12-3/TRBV12-4	-	TRBJ2-3	-	CASSLSDTQYF	TGTGCCAGCAGCCTCTCAGATACGCAGTATTTT
TRBV9	TRBD1	TRBJ1-1	-	CASSVAGGDTEAFF	TGTGCCAGCAGCGTAGCAGGGGGAGACACTGAAGCTTTCTTT
TRBV5-1	-	TRBJ1-1	-	CASTGGGYTEAFF	TGCGCCAGCACCGGCGGGGGTTACACTGAAGCTTTCTTT
TRBV6-5	TRBD1	TRBJ1-2	-	CASSRDRGPGYTF	TGTGCCAGCAGCCGGGACAGGGGGCCTGGCTACACCTTC
TRBV7-2	-	TRBJ2-1	once	CASSLARGQHNEQFF	TGTGCCAGCAGCTTAGCGCGAGGACAGCACAATGAGCAGTTCTTC
TRBV23-1	TRBD1	TRBJ2-7	-	CASLSLIIQGIVYEQYF	TGCGCCAGCCTCTCACTTATAATACAGGGGATTGTCTACGAGCAGTACTTC
TRBV6-5	-	TRBJ1-2	-	CASSYLSGSHNYGYTF	TGTGCCAGCAGTTACCTGTCAGGGTCCCACAACTATGGCTACACCTTC
TRBV5-1	TRBD1	TRBJ1-6	-	CASSDRQGGPRSPLHF	TGCGCCAGCAGCGATAGACAGGGGGGCCCGCGGTCACCCCTCCACTTT
TRBV30	TRBD1	TRBJ1-6	once	CAWSATGTGSSYNSPLHF	TGTGCCTGGAGCGCAACCGGGACAGGGAGTTCCTATAATTCACCCCTCCACTTT
TRBV4-1	-	TRBJ1-4	few	CASSLSAREKLFF	TGCGCCAGCAGCCTGTCGGCTAGGGAAAAACTGTTTTTT
TRBV30	-	TRBJ2-2	once	CAWNRGAGGELFF	TGTGCCTGGAATCGGGGGGCCGGCGGGGAGCTGTTTTTT
TRBV6-5	TRBD2	TRBJ2-1	-	CASSIGLAGSDEQFF	TGTGCCAGCAGTATAGGACTAGCGGGGTCGGATGAGCAGTTCTTC
TRBV4-2	TRBD2	TRBJ2-3	-	CASSQARLAGRDTQYF	TGTGCCAGCAGCCAGGCCCGGCTAGCGGGGCGGGATACGCAGTATTTT
TRBV30	-	TRBJ1-2	once	CAWNFGSPGNYGYTF	TGTGCCTGGAATTTCGGGTCCCCGGGGAACTATGGCTACACCTTC
TRBV30	TRBD2	TRBJ2-5	-	CAWSAPSPGGGKTQYF	TGTGCCTGGAGTGCTCCGAGTCCGGGCGGGGGAAAGACCCAGTACTTC